Listed here are 28 T cell receptor beta chains from one sample, sequenced in a study of blood T cell repertoires in COVID-19. Profiled with immunoSEQ multiplex PCR; TCRdb holds only in-frame clones, not every one. The sample includes about 190,000 clones, 90% of them seen just once. The sequenced sample consisted of peripheral blood. These receptors were taken from a man aged 50-59 years with acute or convalescent COVID-19.

The chain is built from TRBV11-2 and TRBJ2-5, with D uncertain. Trimming took 5 bases from V and 2 from J, leaving 15 bases between them. CDR3 size: 15 residues. From germline, CDR1 is SGHAT and CDR2 FQNNGV. CDR3 amino acids: CASSPRVSSQETQYF. CDR3 DNA sequence: TGTGCCAGCAGCCCCCGGGTGTCATCTCAAGAGACCCAGTACTTC. Filled out from reference TRBV11-2 and TRBJ2-5, the complete variable domain reads EAGVAQSPRYKIIEKRQSVAFWCNPISGHATLYWYQQILGQGPKLLIQFQNNGVVDDSQLPKDRFSAERLKGVDSTLKIQPAKLEDSAVYLCASSPRVSSQETQYFGPGTRLLVL.

The genes are TRBV10-3 and TRBJ1-4; D perhaps matches TRBD1 (6 bases). Germline values: CDR1 ENHRY, CDR2 SYGVKD. V lost 11 bases, J lost 8 bases, and 15 bases lay in between. The CDR3 sequence is 12 residues long. CDR3 loop: CAVRGDREKLFF. CDR3 in DNA: TGTGCCGTCCGGGGAGACAGGGAAAAACTGTTTTTT.

CDR3 nucleotide sequence: TGTGCCAGCAGCCACCGCTTGACAGGGGGCACCACTGAAGCTTTCTTT. Protein product: CASSHRLTGGTTEAFF. The chain carries TRBV5-6 and TRBJ1-1; 10 bases are a match to TRBD1. V was pared by 4 bases and J by 4 bases, with 10 bases of the junction left unmatched. CDR1 is SGHDT, CDR2 YYEEEE, per germline. This CDR3 comprises 16 residues.

The CDR3 DNA reads TGTGCCAGCTCACCGGCTGGCGGGCACTACACCTTC. Encoded protein: CASSPAGGHYTF. The gene calls are TRBV18 and TRBJ1-2; D unresolved. The CDR3 consists of 12 residues. Trimming stripped 3 bases from V and 10 bases from J, with 12 bases between. Looked up from germline, CDR1 is KGHSH and CDR2 is LQKENI.

The rearrangement joins TRBV7-9 to TRBJ2-5, with TRBD2 as a possible D gene (6 bases). Germline V gene data show CDR1 as SEHNR and CDR2 as FQNEAQ (reference sequence). The V gene lost 5 bases and the J gene lost 3 bases, with 13 bases spanning the gap. The CDR3 contains 14 residues. The DNA of the CDR3 is TGTGCCAGCAGCCTCCCTCGGGGGAAAGAGACCCAGTACTTC. The encoded protein is CASSLPRGKETQYF.

Comments on this clone: Other DNA sequences in this specimen translate into the identical CDR3. This chain uses TRBV2 with TRBJ2-1; TRBD2 matches at 10 bases. The junction had 2 bases not matched to a gene; V was cut back by 6 bases and J by 0 bases. Germline CDR1 is SNHLY and CDR2 is FYNNEI. This CDR3 has 15 amino acids. The CDR3 DNA reads as TGTGCCAGCAGACGGACTAGCGGCTCCTACAATGAGCAGTTCTTC. This translates into CASRRTSGSYNEQFF.

The CDR3 DNA sequence: TGTGCCAGCAACCAGGGACAGGGTACTGAAGCTTTCTTT. It specifies CASNQGQGTEAFF. This rearrangement joins TRBV6-5 to TRBJ1-1, with 9 nucleotides matching TRBD1. The CDR3 covers 13 residues. V gave up 7 bases and J gave up 5 bases; unmatched junction bases: 5. Germline V gene sequence: CDR1 MNHEY, CDR2 SVGAGI.

V and J are TRBV5-1 and TRBJ2-5; unclear D gene. Trimming removed 2 bases from V and 5 bases from J, with 10 bases in between. Looked up from germline, CDR1 is SGHRS and CDR2 is YFSETQ. There are 13 residues in the CDR3. The DNA for the CDR3 is TGCGCCAGCAGCTTAGCCGCTAGGGAGACCCAGTACTTC. Translating it yields CASSLAARETQYF.

The rearrangement joins TRBV5-8 to TRBJ2-1; D gene ambiguous. With 4 bases removed from V and 7 bases from J, the gap between germline ends came to 9 bases. CDR3 length: 12 amino acids. CDR1 is SGHTS, CDR2 YDEGEE, per germline. CDR3 nucleotide sequence: TGTGCCAGCAGCCTGCTAATTAATGAGCAGTTCTTC. Translation gives CASSLLINEQFF.

In regard to this clone: Distinct nucleotide sequences in the sample also encode this CDR3. The chain carries TRBV18 and TRBJ2-7; D unresolved. CDR1 and CDR2 (germline): KGHSH, LQKENI. Between the trimmed V and J ends, which lost 3 bases and 0 bases, there was a span of 6 bases. The CDR3 has 13 residues. CDR3 sequence (DNA): TGTGCCAGCTCACCTCCCAGCTCCTACGAGCAGTACGTC. Translation gives CASSPPSSYEQYV.

The J gene is TRBJ2-1, the V gene TRBV24-1; 11 bases are shared with TRBD2. The CDR3 consists of 17 residues. V shed 4 bases and J 10 bases; nucleotides not matched to a gene: 14. The germline V gene encodes CDR1 KGHDR and CDR2 SFDVKD. The CDR3 reads CATSDPRGSGGAREQFF. The CDR3 DNA is TGTGCCACCAGTGACCCGAGGGGTAGCGGGGGGGCCAGGGAGCAGTTCTTC.

In this sample, this clone turned up a few times. The gene calls are TRBV3-1 (or the pseudogene TRBV3-2) and TRBJ2-5; maybe TRBD1 (6 bases). This CDR3 has 14 amino acids. Germline values: CDR1 LGHDT, CDR2 YNNKEL (reference sequence). Trimming pared 1 base from V and 5 bases from J, leaving 11 bases between. CDR3 region: CASSQGTGIETQYF. The CDR3 DNA reads as TGTGCCAGCAGCCAAGGTACAGGGATTGAGACCCAGTACTTC.

V usage is TRBV6-2 or TRBV6-3 and J usage is TRBJ2-7; tentative D call: TRBD2 (6 bases). The V end lost 1 base, the J end lost 4 bases, and 8 bases lay between the germline ends. Germline V gene lookup returns CDR1 MNHEY and CDR2 SVGEGT. CDR3 length equals 13 residues. CDR3 nucleotides: TGTGCCAGCAGTTACTGGACTACGTACGAGCAGTACTTC. Amino acids: CASSYWTTYEQYF.

The V and J genes are TRBV10-3 and TRBJ1-2; maybe TRBD1 (5 bases). CDR3 length equals 15 residues. Germline-derived CDR1 and CDR2 are ENHRY and SYGVKD. The V and J ends lost 6 bases and 1 base respectively, with 15 bases between them. As DNA, the CDR3 is TGTGCCATCAGCGAAGGTGGGGGGTTTAACTATGGCTACACCTTC. Its protein is CAISEGGGFNYGYTF.

The chain uses TRBV10-3 and TRBJ2-1; TRBD2 agrees at 11 bases. The V segment lost 8 bases and the J segment 3 bases; nucleotides outside the gene matches: 6. Germline CDR1 ENHRY, CDR2 SYGVKD. The CDR3 sequence is 15 residues long. CDR3 sequence: CAIRSGTSGYNEQFF. CDR3 coding DNA: TGTGCCATCCGGTCAGGGACTAGCGGCTACAATGAGCAGTTCTTC.

The V call is TRBV27, the J call TRBJ1-5; D gene ambiguous. The CDR3 is made up of 13 amino acids. In germline, CDR1 is MNHEY, CDR2 SMNVEV (reference sequence). V shed 2 bases and J shed 5 bases, with 7 bases lying between them. CDR3 DNA: TGTGCCAGCAGTTTAGTCCGGGATCAGCCCCAGCATTTT. Translated, it gives CASSLVRDQPQHF.

This chain joins TRBV19 and TRBJ2-2; TRBD2 aligns across 8 bases. The germline CDR1 and CDR2 sequences are LNHDA and SQIVND (reference sequence). The CDR3 contains 18 residues. Trimming at V came to 5 bases and at J to 0 bases, leaving 11 bases not matched to a gene. The CDR3 protein is CASSYALAGRTNTGELFF. The CDR3 bases are TGTGCCAGTAGTTACGCATTAGCGGGAAGAACGAACACCGGGGAGCTGTTTTTT. Supplemented by reference TRBV19 and TRBJ2-2, the full variable domain reads DGGITQSPKYLFRKEGQNVTLSCEQNLNHDAMYWYRQDPGQGLRLIYYSQIVNDFQKGDIAEGYSVSREKKESFPLTVTSAQKNPTAFYLCASSYALAGRTNTGELFFGEGSRLTVL.

This sequence joins TRBV7-9 and TRBJ2-1; 7 bases line up with TRBD2. The CDR3 contains 14 residues. Germline assignment: CDR1 SEHNR and CDR2 FQNEAQ (reference sequence). Trimming took 5 bases from V and 7 from J; bases not matched to a gene: 8. CDR3 nucleotide sequence: TGTGCCAGCAGCACCGGACTAGTAGGGAATGAGCAGTTCTTC. This gives the protein CASSTGLVGNEQFF.

This CDR3 reads CASSSALGGGQFF. The DNA of the CDR3 is TGCGCCAGCAGCTCGGCATTAGGCGGCGGACAGTTCTTC. J is TRBJ2-1 and V is TRBV5-1, with D uncertain. The CDR3 sequence is 13 residues long. From germline, CDR1 is SGHRS and CDR2 YFSETQ. Trimming shortened V by 3 bases and J by 13 bases, and 17 bases separated the two germline ends. The entire variable domain, with the rest obtained from reference TRBV5-1 and TRBJ2-1, is as follows: KAGVTQTPRYLIKTRGQQVTLSCSPISGHRSVSWYQQTPGQGLQFLFEYFSETQRNKGNFPGRFSGRQFSNSRSEMNVSTLELGDSALYLCASSSALGGGQFFGPGTRLTVL.

This clone has only one observation. V is TRBV28 and J is TRBJ1-4; tentative D call: TRBD1 (5 bases). CDR1 is MDHEN, CDR2 SYDVKM, per germline. The germline V and J ends were trimmed by 6 bases and 3 bases, with 14 bases remaining between them. The CDR3 has 15 residues. The CDR3 spells CASSSPGGANEKLFF. Here the CDR3 DNA reads TGTGCCAGCAGCTCCCCGGGGGGGGCTAATGAAAAACTGTTTTTT.

V and J are TRBV5-1 and TRBJ2-1; TRBD2 aligns across 7 bases. This CDR3 spans 16 amino acids. J lost 3 bases, V lost 4 bases, and 10 bases had no gene match. In germline, CDR1 is SGHRS, CDR2 YFSETQ. The CDR3 sequence is CASSLPQAGFYNEQFF. In DNA form, the CDR3 reads TGCGCCAGCAGCCTACCCCAAGCGGGGTTCTACAATGAGCAGTTCTTC.

This chain links TRBV5-4 with TRBJ2-2, with TRBD2 matching over 9 bases. Trimming took 0 bases from V and 6 from J; bases not matched to a gene: 3. Germline V gene lookup returns CDR1 SGHNT and CDR2 YYREEE (reference sequence). The CDR3 totals 15 residues. The CDR3 loop reads CASSLASGKSGELFF. CDR3 DNA: TGTGCCAGCAGCTTGGCTAGCGGGAAGTCCGGGGAGCTGTTTTTT.

This sequence joins TRBV4-2 and TRBJ1-3; D is perhaps TRBD1 (5 bases). The CDR3 is 16 residues long. Germline assignment: CDR1 LGHNA and CDR2 YNFKEQ. Trimming took off 4 bases at V and 0 bases at J, with 13 bases between the two ends. CDR3 coding DNA: TGTGCCAGCAGCCCAGGACACTCCAGCTCTGGAAACACCATATATTTT. It codes for CASSPGHSSSGNTIYF.

This chain uses TRBV12-2 with TRBJ2-5; the D segment call TRBD2 is taken from the table without a DNA check. TRBV12-2 is a pseudogene locus. This CDR3 is built from 11 residues. Here the CDR3 reads CASRLSLTQYF. DNA for the CDR3: TGTGCAAGTCGCCTAAGTTTGACCCAGTACTTC.

This clone has only one observation. The chain joins TRBV4-1 to TRBJ2-7, with TRBD2 matching over 8 bases. Trimming took 0 bases from V and 2 from J; bases not matched to a gene: 9. Germline V CDR1 and CDR2: MGHRA, YSYEKL. This CDR3 has 17 residues. In DNA, the CDR3 is TGCGCCAGCAGCCAAGACTGGGCGGGGGGAGACACCTACGAGCAGTACTTC. This gives the protein CASSQDWAGGDTYEQYF.

The chain employs TRBV19 and TRBJ2-2, with TRBD1 as a possible D gene (6 bases). V was trimmed by 4 bases and J by 0 bases, leaving 9 bases between them. The length of the CDR3 is 15 residues. Germline loops: CDR1 LNHDA, CDR2 SQIVND (reference sequence). The CDR3 here is CASSRDKANTGELFF. The CDR3 nucleotides are TGTGCCAGTAGTAGGGACAAAGCGAACACCGGGGAGCTGTTTTTT.

The chain has TRBV5-4 and TRBJ1-5, with a weak D call TRBD1 (5 bases). CDR3 size: 13 residues. Trimming took 2 bases from V and 7 from J, leaving 10 bases between them. Germline V CDR1 and CDR2: SGHNT, YYREEE (reference sequence). The CDR3 region has the DNA TGTGCCAGCAGCTTCGGGGGAGAGCAGCCCCAGCATTTT. This translates into CASSFGGEQPQHF.

The chain combines TRBV24-1 with TRBJ1-1, with D maybe TRBD1 (5 bases). This CDR3 comprises 14 residues. Trimming took 7 bases from V and 3 from J, leaving 14 bases between them. CDR1 and CDR2 (germline): KGHDR, SFDVKD. CDR3 nucleotides: TGTGCCACCAGCCAGGGCGCCATGGACACTGAAGCTTTCTTT. Its protein product is CATSQGAMDTEAFF.